The 20 T cell receptor beta chains below come from one sample, sequenced in a study of T-cell reconstitution after alpha-beta-depleted transplantation in children. For TCRbeta, the library was prepared with unique molecular identifiers. TCRdb re-called the PCR reads with MiXCR, one entry per CDR3 protein. The table has around 240,000 distinct CDR3 sequences, around 8% seen once. This sample comprised PBMCs, mostly from graft donor cells, obtained 180 days after TCRalphabeta/CD19-depleted stem cell transplant. The receptors shown here come from a male patient younger than 18 who had a stem cell transplant for acute lymphoblastic leukemia, so the T cells may come from the graft donor.

The table lists this clonotype with many counts. The chain recombines TRBV12-3 or TRBV12-4 with TRBJ2-2; 16 bases match TRBD2. The CDR3 is 21 amino acids. V lost 2 bases to trimming and J lost 5 bases; unmatched junction nucleotides: 14. CDR3 bases: TGTGCCAGCAGTTTACGAGTTTCGGGACTAGCGGGGGGGCCGGGGACCGGGGAGCTGTTTTTT. As protein: CASSLRVSGLAGGPGTGELFF.

The CDR3 sequence: CASSLGGRGRAYGYTF. The CDR3 DNA sequence: TGTGCCAGCAGCTTAGGGGGGCGGGGGCGCGCCTATGGCTACACCTTC. This chain connects TRBV11-2 to TRBJ1-2, with TRBD1 as a possible D gene (6 bases). V lost 1 base, J lost 4 bases, and 16 bases lay in between. The length of the CDR3 is 16 residues. The V gene's germline CDR1 is SGHAT and CDR2 FQNNGV.

This clonotype was counted ten times or more. The chain joins TRBV4-3 to TRBJ1-1; D not certain. Trimming stripped 3 bases from V and 1 base from J, with 6 bases between. Germline V gene data show CDR1 as LGHNA and CDR2 as YSLEER. The CDR3 runs 13 residues. The CDR3 DNA is TGCGCCAGCAGCCAGGAGCCGAACACTGAAGCTTTCTTT. Its translation is CASSQEPNTEAFF.

This clonotype was observed a few times. As DNA, the CDR3 is TGTGCCAGCAGGGGCCGGGACTTCGGAGGTCATGAGCAGTTCTTC. Translated, it gives CASRGRDFGGHEQFF. This chain joins TRBV6-5 and TRBJ2-1; D perhaps matches TRBD2 (6 bases). The CDR3 has 15 amino acids. V lost 6 bases to trimming and J lost 8 bases, with 20 bases between them. The germline gives CDR1 MNHEY, CDR2 SVGAGI.

This clonotype was counted ten times or more. V and J are TRBV5-1 and TRBJ2-1; 7 nucleotides agree with TRBD2. The ends lost 1 base at V and 8 bases at J; junction bases unmatched: 6. Germline CDR1 reads SGHRS; CDR2 reads YFSETQ. The CDR3 loop spans 14 amino acids. Here the CDR3 reads CASSLRASGDEQFF. CDR3 nucleotide sequence: TGCGCCAGCAGCTTGAGGGCTAGCGGCGATGAGCAGTTCTTC.

The table lists this clonotype with many counts. This rearrangement joins TRBV12-3 or TRBV12-4 to TRBJ2-7; 8 bases are shared with TRBD1. The CDR3 loop spans 15 amino acids. V lost 6 bases, J lost 0 bases, and 7 bases stayed unmatched. The CDR3 nucleotides are TGTGCCAGCAGCAAGACGGGACAGGCCTCCTACGAGCAGTACTTC. Its protein product is CASSKTGQASYEQYF.

This clonotype has a count of ten or more. The rearrangement joins TRBV14 to TRBJ2-1; D gene ambiguous. The CDR3 is 11 amino acids. The germline gives CDR1 SGHDN, CDR2 FVKESK. With 1 base removed from V and 8 bases from J, the gap between germline ends came to 3 bases. This CDR3 is CASSQGHEQFF. For the CDR3, the DNA is TGTGCCAGCAGCCAAGGACATGAGCAGTTCTTC.

This clonotype was seen many times. The rearrangement links TRBV28 to TRBJ2-6; D unresolved. The V gene's germline CDR1 is MDHEN and CDR2 SYDVKM. The CDR3 runs to 15 residues. Trimming pared 7 bases from V and 0 bases from J, leaving 10 bases between. The CDR3 is CASNSPSSGANVLTF. In nucleotides, the CDR3 is TGTGCCAGCAATAGCCCGAGCTCTGGGGCCAACGTCCTGACTTTC. Combining the CDR3 with reference TRBV28 and TRBJ2-6 gives the whole variable domain DVKVTQSSRYLVKRTGEKVFLECVQDMDHENMFWYRQDPGLGLRLIYFSYDVKMKEKGDIPEGYSVSREKKERFSLILESASTNQTSMYLCASNSPSSGANVLTFGAGSRLTVL.

The V call is TRBV11-1, the J call TRBJ2-2, with D uncertain. Trimming removed 5 bases at V and 4 bases at J, with 23 bases between. This CDR3 has 18 residues. Germline V gene data show CDR1 as SGHAT and CDR2 as FQDESV (reference sequence). For the CDR3, the DNA is TGTGCCAGCAGCCAAATCCGGCGCAGGAGAAGAACCACCGGGGAGCTGTTTTTT. This encodes CASSQIRRRRRTTGELFF.

This clonotype was seen ten or more times. The chain combines TRBV4-1 with TRBJ2-3; 7 nucleotides align to TRBD2. The CDR3 sequence is 17 residues long. V dropped 0 bases and J dropped 1; count of bases not matched to a gene: 7. Germline V gives CDR1 MGHRA, CDR2 YSYEKL. The CDR3 is CASSQEMAGEGTDTQYF. CDR3 nucleotides: TGCGCCAGCAGCCAAGAAATGGCGGGAGAAGGCACAGATACGCAGTATTTT.

This clonotype occurred many times. V usage is TRBV18 and J usage is TRBJ1-1; 9 nucleotides line up with TRBD1. V shed 6 bases, J shed 3 bases, and the junction held 17 bases outside the gene matches. The length of the CDR3 is 18 residues. CDR1 is KGHSH and CDR2 is LQKENI in the germline V gene. The CDR3 DNA follows: TGTGCCAGCTCCAGGACAGGGGTGGCGCTAATGGGGGACACTGAAGCTTTCTTT. Translated: CASSRTGVALMGDTEAFF.

This clonotype was detected ten times or more. V is TRBV11-2 and J is TRBJ2-5; 7 bases are shared with TRBD2. There are 15 residues in the CDR3. Trimming took 5 bases from V and 2 from J; bases not matched to a gene: 8. Germline assignment: CDR1 SGHAT and CDR2 FQNNGV. The CDR3 reads CASSRPGGIQETQYF. CDR3 sequence (DNA): TGTGCCAGCAGCCGCCCGGGGGGAATTCAAGAGACCCAGTACTTC.

This clonotype was counted ten times or more. The rearrangement joins TRBV10-3 to TRBJ2-5; 9 bases are a match to TRBD1. The CDR3 covers 15 residues. J was trimmed by 1 base and V by 4 bases; bases with no gene match: 4. Per the germline V gene, CDR1 is ENHRY and CDR2 is SYGVKD. The CDR3 sequence: CAISGTGVAQETQYF. The CDR3 nucleotides read TGTGCCATCAGTGGGACAGGGGTTGCCCAAGAGACCCAGTACTTC.

The sample holds many counts of this clonotype. This chain links TRBV12-3 or TRBV12-4 with TRBJ1-1; no reliable D call. This CDR3 has 16 residues. Between the trimmed V and J ends, which lost 0 bases and 0 bases, there was a span of 11 bases. The DNA of the CDR3 is TGTGCCAGCAGTTTAGCTGCCGTCGGCATGAACACTGAAGCTTTCTTT. Translated: CASSLAAVGMNTEAFF.

This clonotype was seen repeatedly, ten times or more. The chain joins TRBV10-3 to TRBJ2-5, with 9 bases identical to TRBD1. The germline V gene encodes CDR1 ENHRY and CDR2 SYGVKD. The CDR3 spans 14 residues. After removal of 3 bases from V and 6 bases from J, the junction contained 5 bases not matched to a gene. CDR3 sequence reads: CAISDGGQGKTQYF. CDR3 sequence (DNA): TGTGCCATCAGTGACGGTGGACAGGGGAAGACCCAGTACTTC.

This clonotype has at least ten counts. V and J are TRBV18 and TRBJ2-5; D unresolved. V was shortened by 3 bases and J by 3 bases, with 5 bases between the two germline ends. The CDR3 totals 12 residues. Germline V gene sequence: CDR1 KGHSH, CDR2 LQKENI. The CDR3 DNA follows: TGTGCCAGCTCACCTCGAGAAGAGACCCAGTACTTC. It specifies CASSPREETQYF. The entire variable domain, with the rest obtained from reference TRBV18 and TRBJ2-5, is as follows: NAGVMQNPRHLVRRRGQEARLRCSPMKGHSHVYWYRQLPEEGLKFMVYLQKENIIDESGMPKERFSAEFPKEGPSILRIQQVVRGDSAAYFCASSPREETQYFGPGTRLLVL.

Many counts were recorded for this clonotype. This sequence joins TRBV6-2 or TRBV6-3 and TRBJ2-3; 9 bases map to TRBD2. CDR1 is MNHEY and CDR2 is SVGEGT in the germline V gene. With V trimmed by 5 bases and J by 7 bases, 13 bases remained unmatched. There are 16 residues in the CDR3. The chain's CDR3 is CASSNQRGATTYTQYF. CDR3 bases: TGTGCCAGCAGTAATCAGCGGGGGGCGACCACTTATACGCAGTATTTT.

The chain combines TRBV7-8 with TRBJ2-2; D gene uncertain. Germline V CDR1 and CDR2: SGHVS, FQNEAQ. The CDR3 has 15 residues. V gave up 4 bases and J gave up 4 bases, with 13 bases separating them. CDR3 protein: CASSSLLSVTGELFF. The CDR3 nucleotides are TGTGCCAGCAGCTCCCTTCTGAGTGTCACCGGGGAGCTGTTTTTT.

This clonotype was detected ten times or more. The chain combines TRBV29-1 with TRBJ1-5; 10 positions agree with TRBD1. The CDR3 runs 14 residues. V shed 6 bases and J 1 base; nucleotides not matched to a gene: 3. The V gene's germline CDR1 is SQVTM and CDR2 ANQGSEA. In nucleotides, the CDR3 is TGCAGCGTGACAGGGGGCGCGAGCAATCAGCCCCAGCATTTT. Protein: CSVTGGASNQPQHF.

Of note for this clonotype: The CDR3 end shows no conserved phenylalanine or tryptophan, and so a read error is likely. V and J are TRBV4-1 and TRBJ2-1, with 13 bases identical to TRBD2. The J segment lost 1 base and the V segment lost 0 bases, leaving 9 bases of the junction unmatched. CDR3 length: 20 residues. Germline V gives CDR1 MGHRA, CDR2 YSYEKL. This CDR3 is CASSQDGTSGARWSYNEQFY. The CDR3 bases are TGCGCCAGCAGCCAAGATGGGACTAGCGGGGCTAGGTGGTCCTACAATGAGCAGTTCTAC.